Listed below are T cell receptor beta chains from one sample, sequenced in a study of blood T cell repertoires in COVID-19. Repertoires were generated with immunoSEQ multiplex PCR, while TCRdb's copy carries only in-frame clones and drops some. The sample yields 95,000 to 110,000 clones, approximately 84% seen once. The sample was peripheral blood. The receptor set was obtained from a man aged 55 to 69 with acute or convalescent COVID-19. CDR3s include the opening cysteine and the closing phenylalanine or tryptophan. Fields, in order: J gene, clone size, V gene, D gene, CDR3 protein, CDR3 DNA. A D gene is named only where the DNA matches it firmly. Size is stated for part of the rows, as once, few or many counts, or as a class when the clone is expanded.

>TRBJ1-6|-|TRBV7-2|-
CASSLVQGESPLHF
TGTGCCAGCAGCTTAGTACAGGGAGAATCACCCCTCCACTTT
>TRBJ2-1|-|TRBV7-9|-
CASSLPSALTDEQFF
TGTGCCAGCAGCTTGCCTAGTGCACTAACGGATGAGCAGTTCTTC
>TRBJ1-2|-|TRBV4-1|-
CASSQPTGLVGGYTF
TGCGCCAGCAGCCAACCGACAGGTTTAGTAGGTGGCTACACCTTC
>TRBJ2-6|-|TRBV7-2|TRBD1
CASSPRDRVRSGANVLTF
TGTGCCAGCAGCCCGCGGGACAGGGTCCGAAGTGGGGCCAACGTCCTGACTTTC
>TRBJ2-5|-|TRBV10-3|-
CAISGARETQYF
TGTGCCATCAGTGGCGCTCGGGAGACCCAGTACTTC
>TRBJ2-1|few|TRBV29-1|TRBD2
CSARTSGRASSYNEQFF
TGCAGCGCCAGGACTAGCGGGAGGGCCAGCTCCTACAATGAGCAGTTCTTC
>TRBJ2-3|-|TRBV9|TRBD2
CASSDPGERGPTDTQYF
TGTGCCAGCAGTGACCCGGGGGAGCGGGGGCCCACAGATACGCAGTATTTT
>TRBJ2-3|-|TRBV9|TRBD2
CASSVAELAGVIDTQYF
TGTGCCAGCAGCGTAGCAGAACTAGCGGGAGTCATAGATACGCAGTATTTT
>TRBJ1-2|-|TRBV27|-
CASSSLDRWKEVNGYTF
TGTGCCAGCAGTTCACTGGACAGATGGAAGGAGGTTAACGGCTACACCTTC
>TRBJ1-2|once|TRBV7-8|-
CASTRVPGDPRYTF
TGTGCCAGCACCCGCGTACCAGGGGATCCCCGCTACACCTTC
>TRBJ1-4|-|TRBV7-8|TRBD1
CASSPHPGQLNEKLFF
TGTGCCAGCAGCCCGCACCCGGGACAGCTTAATGAAAAACTGTTTTTT
>TRBJ1-1|-|TRBV5-8|-
CASSFSGVTEAFF
TGTGCCAGCAGCTTTTCCGGGGTGACTGAAGCTTTCTTT
>TRBJ2-1|-|TRBV6-5|TRBD2
CATMGPAGERAQFF
TGTGCCACTATGGGGCCAGCGGGGGAAAGGGCGCAGTTCTTC
>TRBJ2-2|-|TRBV10-3|-
CAISAAEPGELFF
TGTGCCATCAGTGCGGCGGAACCCGGGGAGCTGTTTTTT
>TRBJ1-1|-|TRBV6-5|TRBD1
CASSYSRGLGEAFF
TGTGCCAGCAGTTACTCCAGGGGGCTGGGTGAAGCTTTCTTT
>TRBJ2-3|-|TRBV5-6|-
CASSLLRQAGDTQYF
TGTGCCAGCAGCTTGCTAAGACAGGCGGGTGATACGCAGTATTTT
>TRBJ2-7|-|TRBV2|TRBD2
CASSVLPASGLGEQYF
TGTGCCAGCAGTGTCCTGCCCGCTAGCGGACTAGGCGAGCAGTACTTC
>TRBJ1-2|-|TRBV6-1|TRBD1
CASSECTGQGRERGYTF
TGTGCCAGCAGTGAATGTACGGGACAGGGTCGTGAGAGGGGCTACACCTTC
>TRBJ2-5|-|TRBV2|-
CASGGARSATQYF
TGTGCCAGCGGGGGGGCAAGATCGGCGACCCAGTACTTC
>TRBJ2-7|-|TRBV5-1|-
CASSLARQGSSYEQYF
TGCGCCAGCAGCTTGGCCCGGCAGGGGAGTTCCTACGAGCAGTACTTC
>TRBJ2-3|-|TRBV5-1|-
CASSSQGGPDTQYF
TGCGCCAGCAGCTCACAGGGAGGGCCAGATACGCAGTATTTT
>TRBJ2-1|once|TRBV5-1|TRBD2
CASSSDSGSYNEQFF
TGCGCCAGCAGCTCAGATAGCGGGAGCTACAATGAGCAGTTCTTC
>TRBJ1-1|-|TRBV28|TRBD1
CASWVPGQPAPEAFF
TGTGCCAGCTGGGTACCGGGACAGCCGGCCCCCGAAGCTTTCTTT
>TRBJ2-7|-|TRBV6-4|-
CASSLGPGPYEQYF
TGTGCCAGCAGCTTAGGCCCAGGGCCCTACGAGCAGTACTTC
>TRBJ2-5|few|TRBV18|-
CASSPPGRSGTQYF
TGTGCCAGCTCACCACCGGGTCGGTCGGGGACCCAGTACTTC
>TRBJ2-1|-|TRBV12-5|TRBD2
CASGLSQRGALLGNEQFF
TGTGCTAGTGGTTTGTCCCAGCGGGGGGCCCTGTTGGGTAATGAGCAGTTCTTC
>TRBJ2-4|-|TRBV5-1|TRBD2
CASSVTSGSAENIQYF
TGCGCCAGCAGTGTTACTAGCGGGAGTGCAGAAAACATTCAGTACTTC
>TRBJ2-7|-|TRBV7-8|TRBD1
CASSRTGNPPEQYF
TGTGCCAGCAGCCGGACAGGGAACCCCCCCGAGCAGTACTTC
>TRBJ1-6|-|TRBV10-3|TRBD1
CAIRKGQAGSPLHF
TGTGCCATCAGGAAGGGACAGGCGGGATCACCCCTCCACTTT
>TRBJ2-7|once|TRBV2|TRBD1
CASSPLTGGSDEQYF
TGTGCCAGCAGCCCATTGACAGGGGGGAGTGACGAGCAGTACTTC
>TRBJ1-5|-|TRBV5-8|-
CASNGTVNQPQHF
TGTGCCAGCAATGGGACTGTAAATCAGCCCCAGCATTTT
>TRBJ1-2|-|TRBV6-5|TRBD1
CASSSGTGVQNYGYTF
TGTGCCAGCAGTTCCGGGACAGGGGTTCAGAACTATGGCTACACCTTC
>TRBJ2-2|few|TRBV19|-
CASSIQRTGELFF
TGTGCCAGTAGTATCCAGCGAACCGGGGAGCTGTTTTTT
>TRBJ1-1|-|TRBV11-3|-
CASSLRGGDTEAFF
TGTGCCAGCAGCTTAAGGGGAGGGGACACTGAAGCTTTCTTT
>TRBJ2-1|-|TRBV28|-
CASSSYNEQFF
TGTGCCAGCAGTTCATACAATGAGCAGTTCTTC
>TRBJ2-5|-|TRBV5-1|-
CASSLQGPETQYF
TGCGCCAGCAGTTTACAGGGCCCAGAGACCCAGTACTTC
>TRBJ1-6|-|TRBV9|TRBD1
CASSDRDRSSYNSPLHF
TGTGCCAGCAGCGACCGGGACAGGAGCTCCTATAATTCACCCCTCCACTTT
>TRBJ2-7|-|TRBV28|TRBD1
CASRSGTGAIYEQYF
TGTGCCAGCAGATCCGGGACAGGGGCGATTTACGAGCAGTACTTC
>TRBJ1-6|-|TRBV6-2/TRBV6-3|TRBD1
CASSPGQVNNSPLHF
TGTGCCAGCAGCCCTGGACAGGTCAATAATTCACCCCTCCACTTT
>TRBJ1-3|-|TRBV5-1|TRBD1
CASSLQGQGSGNTIYF
TGCGCCAGCAGTCTTCAAGGACAGGGATCTGGAAACACCATATATTTT
>TRBJ2-5|-|TRBV24-1|TRBD2
CATSGEVGGPGETQYF
TGTGCCACCAGTGGAGAGGTGGGAGGGCCGGGTGAGACCCAGTACTTC
>TRBJ2-3|-|TRBV5-1|-
CASSPLGTSTDTQYF
TGCGCCAGCAGCCCCCTGGGGACTAGCACAGATACGCAGTATTTT
>TRBJ1-2|-|TRBV2|-
CASAFREPYGYTF
TGTGCCAGCGCTTTCCGGGAGCCATATGGCTACACCTTC
>TRBJ2-1|-|TRBV28|TRBD1
CASSPRGQGGVEQFF
TGTGCCAGCAGTCCAAGAGGACAGGGGGGGGTTGAGCAGTTCTTC
>TRBJ1-4|-|TRBV19|-
CASKLGGTNEKLFF
TGTGCCAGTAAACTGGGGGGAACTAATGAAAAACTGTTTTTT
>TRBJ1-1|few|TRBV19|-
CASSSRANTEAFF
TGTGCCAGTAGTAGTAGAGCGAACACTGAAGCTTTCTTT
>TRBJ2-7|once|TRBV28|TRBD2
CASTIGTSGTYEQYF
TGTGCCAGCACCATTGGGACTAGCGGAACCTACGAGCAGTACTTC
>TRBJ1-5|-|TRBV5-6|-
CASSGGSGQINQPQHF
TGTGCCAGCAGCGGAGGCAGCGGTCAGATAAATCAGCCCCAGCATTTT